The entry that follows covers one T cell receptor beta chain sequence. This sample is drawn from a study of cytomegalovirus exposure and HLA in healthy donors. The study ran its PCR with 60 Vbeta and 13 Jbeta primers. The table came from immunoSEQ multiplex PCR; TCRdb's copy has only in-frame clones and leaves some out. The table shows approximately 81,000 clones, with 70% to 75% occurring only once. This CDR3 has 15 amino acids. With V trimmed by 3 bases and J by 4 bases, 6 bases remained unmatched. Germline CDR1 SGHRS, CDR2 YFSETQ. Sequenced material: PBMCs. The chain is built from TRBV5-1 and TRBJ1-2, with TRBD1 matching 10 bases. The TCR sequence derives from a woman in her forties or fifties in good health and CMV-seropositive. CDR3 amino acids: CASSSGTGAFYGYTF. The CDR3 region has the DNA TGCGCCAGCAGCTCCGGGACAGGGGCTTTCTATGGCTACACCTTC.